This T cell receptor (beta chain) was identified in a study of blood T cell repertoires in COVID-19. The repertoire was sequenced with immunoSEQ multiplex PCR; TCRdb's copy has only in-frame clones and lacks some. The sample has approximately 69,000 clones, about 81% seen once; the top ten hold about 13%. V lost 2 bases, J lost 4 bases, and 3 bases lay in between. The CDR3 runs to 12 residues. The sequence was collected from a woman older than 75 with acute or convalescent COVID-19. Sequenced sample: peripheral blood. The genes are TRBV12-3 or TRBV12-4 and TRBJ1-3, with D unclear. The CDR3 nucleotides are TGTGCCAGCAGTTTATCGGGAAACACCATATATTTT. This codes for CASSLSGNTIYF.